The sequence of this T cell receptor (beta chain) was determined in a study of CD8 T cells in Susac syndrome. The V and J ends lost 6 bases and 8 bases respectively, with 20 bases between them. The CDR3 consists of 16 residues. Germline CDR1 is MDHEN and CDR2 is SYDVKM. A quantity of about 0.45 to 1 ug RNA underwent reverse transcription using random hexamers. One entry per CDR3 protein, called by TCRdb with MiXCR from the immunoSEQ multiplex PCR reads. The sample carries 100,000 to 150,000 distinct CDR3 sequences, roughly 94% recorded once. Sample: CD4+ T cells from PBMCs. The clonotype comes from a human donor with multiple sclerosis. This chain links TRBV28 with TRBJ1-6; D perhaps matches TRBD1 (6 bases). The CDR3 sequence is CASRSRQDLRDSPLHF. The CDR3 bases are TGTGCCAGCAGATCCAGACAGGATTTGCGGGATTCACCCCTCCACTTT.